The 20 T cell receptor beta chains reported below all come from one sample, sequenced in a study of T cell responses to AZD1222 COVID-19 vaccine (dated by TCRdb to 2020 to 2022). The intended sense of this specimen's time point label: about 28 days (+/-7) after the second vaccine dose. The library was generated by the immunoSEQ multiplex PCR assay. TCRdb took over this immuneACCESS table, retaining in-frame rearrangements with V and J assigned. Such tables are incomplete; in checked studies, under half of the missing clones stem from an unresolved V gene, and the remainder is unexplained. The sample records 95,000 to 130,000 clones, around nine tenths of which are singletons. The ten largest make up roughly 1.5% of the sample. The starting material was peripheral blood, obtained 28 days after the second AZD1222 dose. These receptors all stem from an adult who received the AZD1222 COVID-19 vaccine.

The genes are TRBV5-5 and TRBJ2-6; D possibly matches TRBD1 or TRBD2 (6 bases each). CDR1 is SGHKS and CDR2 is YYEKEE in the germline V gene (reference sequence). The CDR3 sequence is 16 residues long. With 6 bases removed from V and 0 bases from J, the gap between germline ends came to 13 bases. The DNA of the CDR3 is TGTGCCAGCACCCCAAGGGGGGTCTCTGGGGCCAACGTCCTGACTTTC. This encodes CASTPRGVSGANVLTF. Filled out from reference TRBV5-5 and TRBJ2-6, the complete variable domain reads DAGVTQSPTHLIKTRGQQVTLRCSPISGHKSVSWYQQVLGQGPQFIFQYYEKEERGRGNFPDRFSARQFPNYSSELNVNALLLGDSALYLCASTPRGVSGANVLTFGAGSRLTVL.

V is TRBV6-2 or TRBV6-3 and J is TRBJ1-1; 7 bases agree with TRBD1. Germline V lookup: CDR1 MNHEY, CDR2 SVGEGT. This CDR3 comprises 14 residues. The V gene end was trimmed by 1 base and the J gene end by 5 bases; junction bases not matched to a gene: 4. The CDR3 protein is CASSYFTGETEAFF. The CDR3 DNA reads TGTGCCAGCAGTTACTTTACAGGGGAGACTGAAGCTTTCTTT.

The J gene is TRBJ1-4, the V gene TRBV5-5, with D unclear. This CDR3 has 15 amino acids. Trimming shortened V by 0 bases and J by 5 bases, and 11 bases separated the two germline ends. CDR1 and CDR2 (germline): SGHKS, YYEKEE (reference sequence). CDR3 residues: CASSLAGVRNEKLFF. CDR3 coding DNA: TGTGCCAGCAGCTTGGCTGGGGTACGGAATGAAAAACTGTTTTTT.

The genes are TRBV18 and TRBJ1-3; no clear D gene. From germline, CDR1 is KGHSH and CDR2 LQKENI. This CDR3 comprises 14 residues. The ends were cut back, 6 bases at V and 4 bases at J, with 13 bases in the middle. DNA of the CDR3: TGTGCCAGCTCTCCTCTACCCCGGGGAAACACCATATATTTT. It yields the protein CASSPLPRGNTIYF.

The chain recombines TRBV5-1 with TRBJ2-5; D not resolved. Germline assignment: CDR1 SGHRS and CDR2 YFSETQ. V was trimmed by 0 bases and J by 4 bases, leaving 16 bases between them. The CDR3 contains 16 residues. CDR3 in amino acids: CASSLARNQGIETQYF. Written as DNA, the CDR3 is TGCGCCAGCAGCTTGGCCCGTAATCAAGGGATAGAGACCCAGTACTTC.

J is TRBJ1-5 and V is TRBV19; D remains unclear. Trimming cost V 10 bases and J 4 bases, with 26 bases left between them. The CDR3 has 17 amino acids. CDR1 LNHDA and CDR2 SQIVND come from the germline V gene (reference sequence). The CDR3 DNA follows: TGTGCCACGACCCCGTCTCGCAGTTCCCCTGGGAATCAGCCCCAGCATTTT. Its translation: CATTPSRSSPGNQPQHF. The entire variable domain, with the rest obtained from reference TRBV19 and TRBJ1-5, is as follows: DGGITQSPKYLFRKEGQNVTLSCEQNLNHDAMYWYRQDPGQGLRLIYYSQIVNDFQKGDIAEGYSVSREKKESFPLTVTSAQKNPTAFYLCATTPSRSSPGNQPQHFGDGTRLSIL.

V gene TRBV3-1 (or the pseudogene TRBV3-2) combines with J gene TRBJ1-2; 11 bases align to TRBD1. V lost 4 bases, J lost 8 bases, and 3 bases stayed unmatched. This CDR3 has 13 amino acids. CDR1 and CDR2 from the germline V gene are LGHDT and YNNKEL (reference sequence). Written as DNA, the CDR3 is TGTGCCAGCAGCCCAGGGACAGGGGGGGGCTACACCTTC. Amino acid sequence: CASSPGTGGGYTF.

The chain has TRBV5-1 and TRBJ2-2; 11 bases map to TRBD1. The trim removed 0 bases at V and 5 bases at J, leaving 3 bases unmatched. This CDR3 comprises 16 residues. Germline lookup yields CDR1 SGHRS and CDR2 YFSETQ. The CDR3 sequence: CASSLGTGGLTGELFF. The CDR3 coding sequence is TGCGCCAGCAGCTTGGGGACAGGGGGCTTAACCGGGGAGCTGTTTTTT.

This clone was detected once. The gene calls are TRBV11-2 and TRBJ1-1; the match to TRBD1 covers 11 bases. This CDR3 spans 16 amino acids. Germline V gene sequence: CDR1 SGHAT, CDR2 FQNNGV. Losses at the gene ends were 4 bases for V and 4 bases for J; bases not matched to a gene: 8. The CDR3: CASSSGQGAWGTEAFF. Written as DNA, the CDR3 is TGTGCCAGCAGCTCAGGACAGGGGGCTTGGGGCACTGAAGCTTTCTTT.

The rearrangement links TRBV28 to TRBJ2-1; 9 bases are shared with TRBD2. CDR3 length: 16 amino acids. Trimming removed 6 bases from V and 8 bases from J; junction bases left unmatched: 14. CDR1 MDHEN and CDR2 SYDVKM come from the germline V gene. The CDR3, as DNA: TGTGCCAGCAGCCCAGTGGGTAGCGGGGGAGTTCATGAGCAGTTCTTC. It encodes CASSPVGSGGVHEQFF. Variable domain in full (rest from reference TRBV28 and TRBJ2-1): DVKVTQSSRYLVKRTGEKVFLECVQDMDHENMFWYRQDPGLGLRLIYFSYDVKMKEKGDIPEGYSVSREKKERFSLILESASTNQTSMYLCASSPVGSGGVHEQFFGPGTRLTVL.

The chain combines TRBV28 with TRBJ2-7; TRBD2 agrees at 8 bases. The CDR3 has 13 amino acids. Looked up from germline, CDR1 is MDHEN and CDR2 is SYDVKM. V shed 5 bases and J 5 bases; nucleotides not matched to a gene: 5. CDR3 nucleotide sequence: TGTGCCAGCAGTGTCCCGGGGGGGGACGAGCAGTACTTC. Translation: CASSVPGGDEQYF.

This chain connects TRBV5-1 to TRBJ1-1; D is unresolved. Deletions cut 3 bases from V and 5 bases from J, with 11 bases between. Germline CDR1 and CDR2: SGHRS and YFSETQ. CDR3 length: 13 residues. CDR3 bases: TGCGCCAGCAGCTCGGAAGGGTGGACTGAAGCTTTCTTT. Amino acid sequence: CASSSEGWTEAFF.

The chain combines TRBV27 with TRBJ1-5; a possible D gene is TRBD1 (5 bases). This CDR3 contains 15 residues. Trimming removed 0 bases at V and 7 bases at J, with 13 bases between. Germline V gene lookup returns CDR1 MNHEY and CDR2 SMNVEV (reference sequence). CDR3 coding DNA: TGTGCCAGCAGTTTATCGGTTGCTCGGGGGCAGCCCCAGCATTTT. Translated: CASSLSVARGQPQHF.

This rearrangement joins TRBV6-5 to TRBJ2-7, with unresolved D. Germline CDR1 MNHEY, CDR2 SVGAGI. This CDR3 comprises 15 residues. V was clipped by 6 bases and J by 3 bases, with 18 bases between them. CDR3 sequence reads: CASRKPMDGFYEQYF. The CDR3 DNA reads TGTGCCAGCAGGAAACCCATGGACGGCTTCTACGAGCAGTACTTC.

The J gene is TRBJ2-2, the V gene TRBV10-1, with D perhaps given as TRBD1 or TRBD2 (6 bases each). The CDR3 runs to 17 residues. Germline V CDR1 and CDR2: WNHNN, SYGVQD (reference sequence). The V and J ends lost 2 bases and 0 bases respectively, with 13 bases between them. CDR3 region: CASSEVQGRSNTGELFF. In nucleotides, the CDR3 is TGCGCCAGCAGTGAGGTGCAGGGGAGGTCGAACACCGGGGAGCTGTTTTTT.

CDR3 residues: CASSKYRASFGNTIYF. The CDR3 bases are TGTGCCAGCAGTAAATACAGGGCGAGTTTTGGAAACACCATATATTTT. The chain joins TRBV6-2 or TRBV6-3 to TRBJ1-3; possibly TRBD1 for D (6 bases). CDR3 length: 16 amino acids. Germline CDR1 reads MNHEY; CDR2 reads SVGEGT. Trimming left V 5 bases short and J 3 bases short, with 17 bases between.

A single count supports this clone. The V call is TRBV27, the J call TRBJ1-1; possibly TRBD1 for D (6 bases). The CDR3 is 14 residues long. The germline CDR1 and CDR2 sequences are MNHEY and SMNVEV (reference sequence). V dropped 1 base and J dropped 5 bases, with 11 bases sitting between them. This CDR3 is CASSLWGARTEAFF. DNA for the CDR3: TGTGCCAGCAGTTTATGGGGGGCGCGGACTGAAGCTTTCTTT.

This chain connects TRBV6-5 to TRBJ1-2; D is possibly TRBD1 (6 bases). Looked up from germline, CDR1 is MNHEY and CDR2 is SVGAGI. Trimming stripped 5 bases from V and 3 bases from J, with 16 bases between. CDR3 length equals 15 residues. This CDR3 reads CASSPLQGPYYGYTF. CDR3 DNA sequence: TGTGCCAGCAGTCCCTTACAGGGCCCCTACTATGGCTACACCTTC.

The gene calls are TRBV7-3 and TRBJ1-1; D is unresolved. Germline V gene data show CDR1 as SGHTA and CDR2 as FQGTGA. The CDR3 length is 14 residues. Trimming shortened V by 1 base and J by 0 bases, and 6 bases separated the two germline ends. Written as DNA, the CDR3 is TGTGCCAGCAGCTTAAGTGGAGTGAACACTGAAGCTTTCTTT. Translated: CASSLSGVNTEAFF.

This sequence joins TRBV7-9 and TRBJ2-1, with TRBD1 matching over 9 bases. With 5 bases clipped from V and 0 bases from J, the junction kept 11 bases outside the gene matches. Germline V gene data show CDR1 as SEHNR and CDR2 as FQNEAQ (reference sequence). This CDR3 is 18 amino acids long. The DNA for the CDR3 is TGTGCCAGCAGCCCCCCGGGACAGGGATCTTTCTCCTACAATGAGCAGTTCTTC. Its translation: CASSPPGQGSFSYNEQFF. Drawing the rest from reference TRBV7-9 and TRBJ2-1, the complete variable domain is DTGVSQNPRHKITKRGQNVTFRCDPISEHNRLYWYRQTLGQGPEFLTYFQNEAQLEKSRLLSDRFSAERPKGSFSTLEIQRTEQGDSAMYLCASSPPGQGSFSYNEQFFGPGTRLTVL.